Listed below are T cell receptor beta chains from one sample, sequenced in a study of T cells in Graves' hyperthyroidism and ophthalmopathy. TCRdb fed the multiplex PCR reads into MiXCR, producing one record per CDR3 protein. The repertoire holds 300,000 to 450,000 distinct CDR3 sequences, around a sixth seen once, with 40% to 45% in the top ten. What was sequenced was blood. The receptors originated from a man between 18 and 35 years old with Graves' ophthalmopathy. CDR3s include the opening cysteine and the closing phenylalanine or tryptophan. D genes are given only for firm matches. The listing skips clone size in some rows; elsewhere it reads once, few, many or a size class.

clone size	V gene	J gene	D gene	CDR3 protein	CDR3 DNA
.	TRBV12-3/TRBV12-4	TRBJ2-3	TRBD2	CASRPSGDGADTQYF	TGTGCCAGCAGACCAAGCGGGGACGGGGCAGATACGCAGTATTTT
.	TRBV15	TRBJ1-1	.	CATPPEDSRKNTEAFF	TGTGCCACCCCCCCCGAGGACTCGCGGAAGAACACTGAAGCTTTCTTT
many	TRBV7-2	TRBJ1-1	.	CASSLVTKNGRNTEAFF	TGTGCCAGCAGCTTAGTCACAAAAAACGGGAGGAACACTGAAGCTTTCTTT
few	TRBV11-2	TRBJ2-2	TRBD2	CASNKMRVAGNTGELFF	TGTGCCAGCAACAAGATGAGGGTAGCGGGGAACACCGGGGAGCTGTTTTTT
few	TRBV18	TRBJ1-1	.	CASSPGGALPMNTEAFF	TGTGCCAGCTCACCCGGAGGGGCACTCCCTATGAACACTGAAGCTTTCTTT
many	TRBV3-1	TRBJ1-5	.	CASSQVDQPQHF	TGTGCCAGCAGCCAAGTAGATCAGCCCCAGCATTTT
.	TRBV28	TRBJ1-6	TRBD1	CASRPTGGYSPLHF	TGTGCCAGCAGACCGACAGGGGGCTATTCACCCCTCCACTTT
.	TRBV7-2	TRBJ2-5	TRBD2	CASSPRLAGGPSSQETQYF	TGTGCCAGCTCACCACGACTAGCGGGGGGGCCGAGTTCCCAAGAGACCCAGTACTTC
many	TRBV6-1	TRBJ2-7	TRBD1	CASSRDRAPYEQYF	TGTGCCAGCAGTCGGGACAGGGCCCCCTACGAGCAGTACTTC
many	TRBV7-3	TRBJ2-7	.	CASSLRRGYEQYF	TGTGCCAGCAGCTTAAGGAGAGGGTACGAGCAGTACTTC
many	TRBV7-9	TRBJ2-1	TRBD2	CASSVYSGGPSYNEQFF	TGTGCCAGCAGCGTATACAGCGGGGGGCCCTCCTACAATGAGCAGTTCTTC
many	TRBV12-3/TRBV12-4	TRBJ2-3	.	CASSSSRSEDTDTQYF	TGTGCCAGCAGTTCCTCGCGAAGCGAAGACACAGATACGCAGTATTTT
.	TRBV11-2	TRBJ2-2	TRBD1	CASSSLKGQPGGELFF	TGTGCCAGCAGCTCGCTTAAGGGACAGCCAGGCGGGGAGCTGTTTTTT
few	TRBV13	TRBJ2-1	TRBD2	CASSRTSGVSYNEQFF	TGTGCCAGCAGCCGGACTAGCGGGGTCTCCTACAATGAGCAGTTCTTC